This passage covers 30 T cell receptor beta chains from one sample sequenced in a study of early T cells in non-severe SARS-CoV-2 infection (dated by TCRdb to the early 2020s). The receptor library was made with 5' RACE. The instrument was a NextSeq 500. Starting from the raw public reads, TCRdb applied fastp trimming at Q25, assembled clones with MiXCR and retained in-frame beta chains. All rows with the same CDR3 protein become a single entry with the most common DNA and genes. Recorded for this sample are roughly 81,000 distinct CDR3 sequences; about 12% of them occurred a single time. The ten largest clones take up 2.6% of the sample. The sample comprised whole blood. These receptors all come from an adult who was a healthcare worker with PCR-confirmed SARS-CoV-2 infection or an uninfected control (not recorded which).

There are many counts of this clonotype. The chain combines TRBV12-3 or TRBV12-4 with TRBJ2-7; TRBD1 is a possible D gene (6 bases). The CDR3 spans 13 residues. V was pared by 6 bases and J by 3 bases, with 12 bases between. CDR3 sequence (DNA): TGTGCCAGCAGAACCACAGGGTTCTACGAGCAGTACTTC. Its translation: CASRTTGFYEQYF.

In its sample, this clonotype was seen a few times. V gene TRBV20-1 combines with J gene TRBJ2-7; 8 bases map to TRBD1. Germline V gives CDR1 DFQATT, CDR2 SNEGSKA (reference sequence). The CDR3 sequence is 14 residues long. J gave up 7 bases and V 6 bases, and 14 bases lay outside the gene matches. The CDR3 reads CSAPGTGIPEEQYF. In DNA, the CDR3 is TGCAGTGCCCCCGGGACAGGAATCCCGGAGGAGCAGTACTTC.

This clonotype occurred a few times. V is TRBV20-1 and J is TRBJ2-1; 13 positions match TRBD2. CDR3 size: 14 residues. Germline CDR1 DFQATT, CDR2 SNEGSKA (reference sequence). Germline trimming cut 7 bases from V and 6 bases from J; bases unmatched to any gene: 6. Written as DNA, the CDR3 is TGCAGTGGTCGACTAGCGGGGGGAGGCAATGAGCAGTTCTTC. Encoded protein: CSGRLAGGGNEQFF.

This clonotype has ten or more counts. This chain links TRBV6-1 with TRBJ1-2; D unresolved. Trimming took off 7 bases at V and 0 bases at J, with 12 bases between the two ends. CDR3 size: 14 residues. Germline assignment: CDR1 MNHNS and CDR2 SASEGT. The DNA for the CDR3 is TGTGCCAGCACTCGACATTCCTCTAACTATGGCTACACCTTC. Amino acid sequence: CASTRHSSNYGYTF.

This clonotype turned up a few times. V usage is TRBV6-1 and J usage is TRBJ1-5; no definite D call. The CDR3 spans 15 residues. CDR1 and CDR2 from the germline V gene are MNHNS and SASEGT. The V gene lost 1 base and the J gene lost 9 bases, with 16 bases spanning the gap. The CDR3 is CASSEERVLAGPQHF. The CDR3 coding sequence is TGTGCCAGCAGTGAAGAAAGGGTCCTAGCAGGGCCCCAGCATTTT.

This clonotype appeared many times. The CDR3, as DNA: TGTGCCAGCAGCTTAGTCTTCGGCGGGGGCGGAAATAATTCACCCCTCCACTTT. As protein: CASSLVFGGGGNNSPLHF. The rearrangement joins TRBV11-2 to TRBJ1-6; possibly TRBD1 for D (6 bases). The germline CDR1 and CDR2 sequences are SGHAT and FQNNGV. The germline V and J ends were trimmed by 1 base and 5 bases, with 18 bases remaining between them. This CDR3 comprises 18 residues.

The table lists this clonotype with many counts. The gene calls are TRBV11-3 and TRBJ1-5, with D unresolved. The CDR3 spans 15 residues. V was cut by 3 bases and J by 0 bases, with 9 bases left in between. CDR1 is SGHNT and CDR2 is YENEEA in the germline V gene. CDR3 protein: CASSLIPLSNQPQHF. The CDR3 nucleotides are TGTGCCAGCAGCTTGATACCTCTTAGCAATCAGCCCCAGCATTTT. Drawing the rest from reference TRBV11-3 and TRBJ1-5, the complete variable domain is EAGVVQSPRYKIIEKKQPVAFWCNPISGHNTLYWYLQNLGQGPELLIRYENEEAVDDSQLPKDRFSAERLKGVDSTLKIQPAELGDSAVYLCASSLIPLSNQPQHFGDGTRLSIL.

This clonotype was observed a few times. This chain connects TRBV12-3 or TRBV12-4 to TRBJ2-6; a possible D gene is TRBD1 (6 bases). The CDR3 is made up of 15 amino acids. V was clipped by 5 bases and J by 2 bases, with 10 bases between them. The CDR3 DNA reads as TGTGCCAGCAGTCAGGGGACAACTGGGGCCAACGTCCTGACTTTC. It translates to CASSQGTTGANVLTF.

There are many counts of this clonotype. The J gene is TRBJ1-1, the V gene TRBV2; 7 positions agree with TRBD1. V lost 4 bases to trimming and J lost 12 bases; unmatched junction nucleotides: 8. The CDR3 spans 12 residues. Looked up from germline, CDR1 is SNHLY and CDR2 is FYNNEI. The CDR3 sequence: CASSGDRVKPFF. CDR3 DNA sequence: TGTGCCAGCAGTGGCGACAGGGTCAAACCTTTCTTT.

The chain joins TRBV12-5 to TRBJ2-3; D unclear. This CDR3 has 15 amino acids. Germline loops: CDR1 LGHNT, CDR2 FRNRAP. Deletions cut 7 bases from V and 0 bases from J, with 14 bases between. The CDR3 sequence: CASVSSKFSTDTQYF. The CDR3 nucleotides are TGTGCTAGTGTATCCTCCAAGTTTAGCACAGATACGCAGTATTTT. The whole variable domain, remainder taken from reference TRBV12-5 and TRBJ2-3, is DARVTQTPRHKVTEMGQEVTMRCQPILGHNTVFWYRQTMMQGLELLAYFRNRAPLDDSGMPKDRFSAEMPDATLATLKIQPSEPRDSAVYFCASVSSKFSTDTQYFGPGTRLTVL.

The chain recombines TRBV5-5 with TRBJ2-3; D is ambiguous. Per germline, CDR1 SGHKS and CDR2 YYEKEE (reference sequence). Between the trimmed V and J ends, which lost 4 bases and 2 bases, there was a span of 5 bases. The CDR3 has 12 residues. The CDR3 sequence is CASSANTDTQYF. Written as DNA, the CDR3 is TGTGCCAGCAGCGCAAACACAGATACGCAGTATTTT.

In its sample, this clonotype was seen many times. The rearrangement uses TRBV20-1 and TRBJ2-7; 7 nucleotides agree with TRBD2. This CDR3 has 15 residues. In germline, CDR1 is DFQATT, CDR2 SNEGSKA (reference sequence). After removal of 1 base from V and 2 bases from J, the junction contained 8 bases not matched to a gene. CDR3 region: CSARGETSITYEQYF. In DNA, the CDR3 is TGCAGTGCTAGAGGTGAGACTAGCATAACCTACGAGCAGTACTTC.

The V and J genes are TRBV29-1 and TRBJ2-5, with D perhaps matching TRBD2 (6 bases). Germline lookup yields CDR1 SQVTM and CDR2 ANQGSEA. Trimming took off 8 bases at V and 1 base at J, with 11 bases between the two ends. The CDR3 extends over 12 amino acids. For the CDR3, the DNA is TGCAGCACCTGGGGGGTCCAAGAGACCCAGTACTTC. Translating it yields CSTWGVQETQYF. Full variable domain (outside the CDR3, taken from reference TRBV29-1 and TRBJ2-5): SAVISQKPSRDICQRGTSLTIQCQVDSQVTMMFWYRQQPGQSLTLIATANQGSEATYESGFVIDKFPISRPNLTFSTLTVSNMSPEDSSIYLCSTWGVQETQYFGPGTRLLVL.

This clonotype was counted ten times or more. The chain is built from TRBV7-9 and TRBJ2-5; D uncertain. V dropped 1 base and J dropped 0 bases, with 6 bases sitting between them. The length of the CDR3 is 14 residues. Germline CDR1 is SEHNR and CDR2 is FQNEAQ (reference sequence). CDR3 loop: CASSLGGYQETQYF. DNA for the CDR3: TGTGCCAGCAGCTTAGGGGGTTACCAAGAGACCCAGTACTTC.

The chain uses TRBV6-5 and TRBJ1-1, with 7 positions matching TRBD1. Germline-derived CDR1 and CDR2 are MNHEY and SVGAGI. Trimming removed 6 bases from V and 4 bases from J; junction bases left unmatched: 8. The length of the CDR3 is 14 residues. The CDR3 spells CASRRQGDGTEAFF. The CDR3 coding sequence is TGTGCCAGCAGGCGACAGGGTGATGGCACTGAAGCTTTCTTT.

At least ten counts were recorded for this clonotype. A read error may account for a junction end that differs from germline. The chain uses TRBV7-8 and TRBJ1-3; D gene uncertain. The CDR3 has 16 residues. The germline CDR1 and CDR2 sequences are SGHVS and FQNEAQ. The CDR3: CASSLSTPISENTIYF. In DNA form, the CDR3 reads TGTGCCAGCAGCTTGTCCACCCCGATCTCTGAAAACACCATATATTTT.

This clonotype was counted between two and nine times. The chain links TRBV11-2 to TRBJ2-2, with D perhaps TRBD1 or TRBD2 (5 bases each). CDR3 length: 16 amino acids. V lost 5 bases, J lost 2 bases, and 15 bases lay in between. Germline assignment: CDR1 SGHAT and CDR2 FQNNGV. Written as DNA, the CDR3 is TGTGCCAGCAGCCTCCCGACGGGACCTAACACCGGGGAGCTGTTTTTT. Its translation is CASSLPTGPNTGELFF.

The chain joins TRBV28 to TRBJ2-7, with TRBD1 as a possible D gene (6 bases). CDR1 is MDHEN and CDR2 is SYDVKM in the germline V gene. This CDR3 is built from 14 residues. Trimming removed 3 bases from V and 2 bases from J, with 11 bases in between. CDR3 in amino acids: CASSLTGLPYEQYF. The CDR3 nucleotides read TGTGCCAGCAGTTTGACAGGACTCCCCTACGAGCAGTACTTC.

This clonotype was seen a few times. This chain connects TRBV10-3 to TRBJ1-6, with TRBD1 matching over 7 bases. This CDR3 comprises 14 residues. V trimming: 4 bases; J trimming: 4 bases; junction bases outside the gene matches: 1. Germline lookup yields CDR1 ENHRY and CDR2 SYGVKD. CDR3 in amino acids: CAISGDSYNSPLHF. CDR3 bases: TGTGCCATCAGTGGGGACAGTTATAATTCACCCCTCCACTTT.

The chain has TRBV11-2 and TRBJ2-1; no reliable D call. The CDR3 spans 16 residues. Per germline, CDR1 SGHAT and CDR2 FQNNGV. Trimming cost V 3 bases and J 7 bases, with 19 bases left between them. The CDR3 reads CASSLMTGLLRNEQFF. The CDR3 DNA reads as TGTGCCAGCAGCTTGATGACCGGCTTGCTACGGAATGAGCAGTTCTTC.

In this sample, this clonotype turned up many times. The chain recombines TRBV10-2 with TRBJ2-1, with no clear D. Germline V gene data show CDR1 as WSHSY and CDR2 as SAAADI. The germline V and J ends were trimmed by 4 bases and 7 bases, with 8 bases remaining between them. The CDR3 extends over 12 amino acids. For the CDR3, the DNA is TGCGCCAGCAGTGTTATTTTGAATGAGCAGTTCTTC. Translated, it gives CASSVILNEQFF.

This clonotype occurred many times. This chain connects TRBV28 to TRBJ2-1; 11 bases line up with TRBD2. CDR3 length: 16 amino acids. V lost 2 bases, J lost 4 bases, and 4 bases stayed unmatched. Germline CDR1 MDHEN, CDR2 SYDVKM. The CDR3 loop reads CASSLNLAGGYNEQFF. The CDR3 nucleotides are TGTGCCAGCAGTTTAAACCTAGCGGGGGGATACAATGAGCAGTTCTTC.

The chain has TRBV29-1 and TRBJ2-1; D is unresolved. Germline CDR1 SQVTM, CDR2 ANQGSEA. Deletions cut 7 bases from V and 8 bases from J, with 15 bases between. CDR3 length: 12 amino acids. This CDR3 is CSALPGWDEQFF. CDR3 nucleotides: TGCAGCGCTCTCCCCGGCTGGGATGAGCAGTTCTTC.

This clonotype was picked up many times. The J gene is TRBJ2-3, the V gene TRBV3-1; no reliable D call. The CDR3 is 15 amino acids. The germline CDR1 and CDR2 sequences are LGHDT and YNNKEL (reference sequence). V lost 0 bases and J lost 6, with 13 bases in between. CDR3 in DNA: TGTGCCAGCAGCCAAGATCCCTCGACCGGGGATACGCAGTATTTT. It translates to CASSQDPSTGDTQYF.

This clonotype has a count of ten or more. CDR3 bases: TGTGCCAGCACCTCGAACACCGGGGAGCTGTTTTTT. It is translated as CASTSNTGELFF. The chain recombines TRBV6-6 with TRBJ2-2; no clear D gene. Germline CDR1 MNHNY, CDR2 SVGAGI (reference sequence). V dropped 7 bases and J dropped 0 bases, with 3 bases sitting between them. This CDR3 has 12 amino acids.

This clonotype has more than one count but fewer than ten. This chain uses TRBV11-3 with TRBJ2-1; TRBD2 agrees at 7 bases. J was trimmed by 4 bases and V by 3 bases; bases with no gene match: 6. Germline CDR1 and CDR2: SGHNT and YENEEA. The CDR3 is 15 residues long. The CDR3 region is CASSFNRGEYNEQFF. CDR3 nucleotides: TGTGCCAGCAGCTTTAACCGGGGGGAATACAATGAGCAGTTCTTC.

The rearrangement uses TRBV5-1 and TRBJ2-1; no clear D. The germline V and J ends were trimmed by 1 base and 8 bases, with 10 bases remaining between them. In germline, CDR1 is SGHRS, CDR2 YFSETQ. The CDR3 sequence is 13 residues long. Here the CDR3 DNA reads TGCGCCAGCAGCTTGATCGAGTTGCATGAGCAGTTCTTC. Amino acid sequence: CASSLIELHEQFF.

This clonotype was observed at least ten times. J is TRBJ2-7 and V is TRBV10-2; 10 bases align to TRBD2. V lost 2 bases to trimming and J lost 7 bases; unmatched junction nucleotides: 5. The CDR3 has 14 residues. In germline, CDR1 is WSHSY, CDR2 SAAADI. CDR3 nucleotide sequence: TGCGCCAGCAGTGAGCTAGCGGGAGTGGGTGAGCAGTACTTC. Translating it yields CASSELAGVGEQYF.

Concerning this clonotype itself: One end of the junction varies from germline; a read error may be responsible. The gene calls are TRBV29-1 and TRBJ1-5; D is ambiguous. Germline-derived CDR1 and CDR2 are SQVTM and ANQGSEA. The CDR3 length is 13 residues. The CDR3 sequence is CSVEGMGNQPQHF. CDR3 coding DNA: TGCAGCGTCGAAGGTATGGGCAATCAGCCCCAGCATTTT.

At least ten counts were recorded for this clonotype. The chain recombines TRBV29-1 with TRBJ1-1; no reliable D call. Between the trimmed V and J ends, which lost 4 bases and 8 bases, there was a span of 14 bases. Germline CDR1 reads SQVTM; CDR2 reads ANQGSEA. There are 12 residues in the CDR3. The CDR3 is CSVVGNEVEAFF. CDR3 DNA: TGCAGCGTTGTGGGAAATGAGGTCGAAGCTTTCTTT.